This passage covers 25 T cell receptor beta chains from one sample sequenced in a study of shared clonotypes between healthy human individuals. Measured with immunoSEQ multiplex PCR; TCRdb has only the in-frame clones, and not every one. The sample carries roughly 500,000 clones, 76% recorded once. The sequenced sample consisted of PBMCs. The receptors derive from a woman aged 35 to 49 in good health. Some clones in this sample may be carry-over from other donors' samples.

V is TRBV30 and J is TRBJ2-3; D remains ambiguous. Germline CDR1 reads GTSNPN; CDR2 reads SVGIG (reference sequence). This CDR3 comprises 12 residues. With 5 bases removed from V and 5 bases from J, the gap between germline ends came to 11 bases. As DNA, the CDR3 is TGTGCCTGGCGAGGAAATCGAGATACGCAGTATTTT. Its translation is CAWRGNRDTQYF.

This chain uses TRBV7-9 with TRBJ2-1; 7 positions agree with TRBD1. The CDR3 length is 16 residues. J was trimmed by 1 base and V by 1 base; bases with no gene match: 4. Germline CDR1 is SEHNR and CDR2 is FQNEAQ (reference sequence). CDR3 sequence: CASSLERTGSYNEQFF. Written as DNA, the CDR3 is TGTGCCAGCAGCTTAGAAAGGACAGGATCCTACAATGAGCAGTTCTTC. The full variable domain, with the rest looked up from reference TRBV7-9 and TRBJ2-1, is DTGVSQNPRHKITKRGQNVTFRCDPISEHNRLYWYRQTLGQGPEFLTYFQNEAQLEKSRLLSDRFSAERPKGSFSTLEIQRTEQGDSAMYLCASSLERTGSYNEQFFGPGTRLTVL.

This CDR3 reads CASSEIGAAYNEQFF. The CDR3 DNA reads TGTGCCAGCAGTGAAATCGGGGCAGCCTACAATGAGCAGTTCTTC. The rearrangement links TRBV2 to TRBJ2-1; TRBD1 or TRBD2 may be the D gene (5 bases each). V gave up 2 bases and J gave up 2 bases, with 10 bases separating them. The length of the CDR3 is 15 residues. Germline CDR1 SNHLY, CDR2 FYNNEI.

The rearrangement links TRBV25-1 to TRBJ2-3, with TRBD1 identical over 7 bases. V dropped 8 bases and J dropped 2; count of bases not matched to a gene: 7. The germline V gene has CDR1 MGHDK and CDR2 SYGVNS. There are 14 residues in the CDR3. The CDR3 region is CASVRDSNTDTQYF. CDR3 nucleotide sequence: TGTGCCAGCGTACGGGACAGTAACACAGATACGCAGTATTTT.

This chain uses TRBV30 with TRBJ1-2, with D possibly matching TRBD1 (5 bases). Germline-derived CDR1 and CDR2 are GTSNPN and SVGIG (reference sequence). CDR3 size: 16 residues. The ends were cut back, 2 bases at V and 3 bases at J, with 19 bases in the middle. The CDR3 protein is CAWSNRQRAAYYGYTF. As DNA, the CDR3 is TGTGCCTGGAGTAACCGACAGCGCGCAGCATACTATGGCTACACCTTC.

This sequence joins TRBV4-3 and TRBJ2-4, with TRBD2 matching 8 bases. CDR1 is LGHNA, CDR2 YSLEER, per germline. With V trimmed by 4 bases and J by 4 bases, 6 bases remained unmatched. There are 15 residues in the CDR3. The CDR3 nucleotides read TGCGCCAGCAGCCGTTCGGGAGGGCCGAAAAACATTCAGTACTTC. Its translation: CASSRSGGPKNIQYF.

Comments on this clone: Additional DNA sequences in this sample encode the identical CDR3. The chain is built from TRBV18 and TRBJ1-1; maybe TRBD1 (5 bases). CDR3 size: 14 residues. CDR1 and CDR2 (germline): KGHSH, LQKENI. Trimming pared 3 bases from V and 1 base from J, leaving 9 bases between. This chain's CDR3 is CASSPGLQNTEAFF. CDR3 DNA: TGTGCCAGCTCACCGGGGCTCCAGAACACTGAAGCTTTCTTT.

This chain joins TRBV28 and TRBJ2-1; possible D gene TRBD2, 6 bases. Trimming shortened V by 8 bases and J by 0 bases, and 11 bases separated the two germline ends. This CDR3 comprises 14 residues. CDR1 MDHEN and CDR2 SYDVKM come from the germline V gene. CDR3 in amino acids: CASGGISSYNEQFF. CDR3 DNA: TGTGCCAGCGGCGGGATAAGCTCCTACAATGAGCAGTTCTTC.

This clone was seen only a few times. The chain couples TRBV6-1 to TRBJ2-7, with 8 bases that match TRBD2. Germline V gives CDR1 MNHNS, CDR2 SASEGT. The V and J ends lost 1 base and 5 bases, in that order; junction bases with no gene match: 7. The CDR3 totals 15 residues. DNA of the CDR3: TGTGCCAGCAGTGAAGTTTCGGGAGGGCCTAACGAGCAGTACTTC. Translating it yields CASSEVSGGPNEQYF.

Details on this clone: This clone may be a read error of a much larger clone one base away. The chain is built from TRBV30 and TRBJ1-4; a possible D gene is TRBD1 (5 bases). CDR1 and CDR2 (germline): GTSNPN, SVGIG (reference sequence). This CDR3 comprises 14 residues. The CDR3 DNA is TGTGCCCACGGCGGGGACCGGCGTAATGAAAAACTGGTTTTT. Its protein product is CAHGGDRRNEKLVF.

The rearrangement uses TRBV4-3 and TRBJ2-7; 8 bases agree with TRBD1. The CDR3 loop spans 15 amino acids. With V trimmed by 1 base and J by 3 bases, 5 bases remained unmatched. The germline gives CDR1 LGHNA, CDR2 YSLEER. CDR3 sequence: CASSQGTGRIYEQYF. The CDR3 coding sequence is TGCGCCAGCAGCCAAGGGACAGGGAGGATCTACGAGCAGTACTTC.

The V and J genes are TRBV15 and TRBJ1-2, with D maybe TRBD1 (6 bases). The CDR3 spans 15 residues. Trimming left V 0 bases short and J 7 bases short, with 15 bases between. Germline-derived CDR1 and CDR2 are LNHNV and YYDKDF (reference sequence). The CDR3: CATSRDRQAGGGYTF. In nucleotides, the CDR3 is TGTGCCACCAGCAGAGATAGACAGGCCGGGGGTGGCTACACCTTC.

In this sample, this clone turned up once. CDR3 sequence (DNA): TGTGCCAGCAGTAGACTGGCGTTGGGAGATACGCAGTATTTT. As protein: CASSRLALGDTQYF. The J gene is TRBJ2-3, the V gene TRBV7-2, with unresolved D. Per the germline V gene, CDR1 is SGHTA and CDR2 is FQGNSA. V lost 6 bases, J lost 5 bases, and 15 bases lay in between. CDR3 size: 14 residues.

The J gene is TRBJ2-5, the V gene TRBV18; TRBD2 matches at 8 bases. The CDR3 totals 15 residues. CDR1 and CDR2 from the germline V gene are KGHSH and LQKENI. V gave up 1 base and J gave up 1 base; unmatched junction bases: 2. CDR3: CASSPRAGVQETQYF. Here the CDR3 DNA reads TGTGCCAGCTCACCACGAGCGGGAGTCCAAGAGACCCAGTACTTC.

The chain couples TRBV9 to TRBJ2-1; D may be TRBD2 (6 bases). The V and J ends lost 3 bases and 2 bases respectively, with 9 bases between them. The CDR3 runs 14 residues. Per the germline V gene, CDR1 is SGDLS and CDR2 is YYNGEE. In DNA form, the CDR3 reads TGTGCCAGCAGCGGGCGGGGCGCCTACAATGAGCAGTTCTTC. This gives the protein CASSGRGAYNEQFF.

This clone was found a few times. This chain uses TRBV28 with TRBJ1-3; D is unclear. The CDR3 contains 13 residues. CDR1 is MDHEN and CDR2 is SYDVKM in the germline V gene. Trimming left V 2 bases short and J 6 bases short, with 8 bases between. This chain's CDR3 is CASSLIGPNTIYF. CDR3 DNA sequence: TGTGCCAGCAGTTTAATTGGCCCAAACACCATATATTTT.

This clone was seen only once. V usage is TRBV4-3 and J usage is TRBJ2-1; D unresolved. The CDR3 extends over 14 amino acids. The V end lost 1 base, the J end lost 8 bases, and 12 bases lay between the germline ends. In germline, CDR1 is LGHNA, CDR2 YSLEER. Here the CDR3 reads CASSQGLFLYEQFF. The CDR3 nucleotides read TGCGCCAGCAGCCAAGGACTCTTCCTTTATGAGCAGTTCTTC.

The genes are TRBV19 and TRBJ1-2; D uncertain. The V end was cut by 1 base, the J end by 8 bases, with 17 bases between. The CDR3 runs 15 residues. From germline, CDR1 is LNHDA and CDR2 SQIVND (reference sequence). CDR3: CASSIVFDSSGGYTF. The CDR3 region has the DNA TGTGCCAGTAGTATAGTATTCGACTCCTCAGGAGGCTACACCTTC.

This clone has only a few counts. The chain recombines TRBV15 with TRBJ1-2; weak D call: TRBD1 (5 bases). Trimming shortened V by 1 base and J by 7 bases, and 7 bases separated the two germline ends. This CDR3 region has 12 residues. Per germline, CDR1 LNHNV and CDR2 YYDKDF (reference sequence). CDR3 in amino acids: CATSRGGRGYTF. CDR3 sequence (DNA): TGTGCCACCAGCAGAGGGGGACGTGGCTACACCTTC.

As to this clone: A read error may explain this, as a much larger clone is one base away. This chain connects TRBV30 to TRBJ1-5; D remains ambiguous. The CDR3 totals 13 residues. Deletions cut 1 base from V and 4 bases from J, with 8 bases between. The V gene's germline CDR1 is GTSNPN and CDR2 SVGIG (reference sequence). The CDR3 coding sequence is TGTGCCTGGAGTGAGACGGGGAATCAGCCCCAGCATTTT. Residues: CAWSETGNQPQHF.

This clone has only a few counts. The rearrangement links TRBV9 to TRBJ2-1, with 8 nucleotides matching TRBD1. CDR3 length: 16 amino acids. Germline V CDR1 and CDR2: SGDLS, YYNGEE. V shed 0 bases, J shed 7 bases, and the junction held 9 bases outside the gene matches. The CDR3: CASSVAQQGAPNEQFF. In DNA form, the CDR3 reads TGTGCCAGCAGCGTAGCTCAGCAGGGGGCGCCGAATGAGCAGTTCTTC.

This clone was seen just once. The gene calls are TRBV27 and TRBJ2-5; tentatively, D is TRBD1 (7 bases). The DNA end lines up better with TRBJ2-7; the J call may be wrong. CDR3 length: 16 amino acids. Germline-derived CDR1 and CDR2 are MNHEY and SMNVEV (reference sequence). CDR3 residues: CASSPTPGGSSYEQYF. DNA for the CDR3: TGTGCCAGCAGCCCCACGCCAGGGGGGAGCTCCTACGAGCAGTACTTC.

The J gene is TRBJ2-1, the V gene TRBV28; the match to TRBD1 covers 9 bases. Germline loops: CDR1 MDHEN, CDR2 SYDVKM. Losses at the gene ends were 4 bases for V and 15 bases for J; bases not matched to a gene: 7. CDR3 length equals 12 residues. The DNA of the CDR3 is TGTGCCAGCAGTTCTCCGGACAGGGGATTGTTCTTC. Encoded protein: CASSSPDRGLFF.

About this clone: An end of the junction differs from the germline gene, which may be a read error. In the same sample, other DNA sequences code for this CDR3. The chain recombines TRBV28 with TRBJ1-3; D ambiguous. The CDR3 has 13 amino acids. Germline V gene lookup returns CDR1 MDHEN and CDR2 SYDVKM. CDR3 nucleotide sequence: TGTGCCAGCAGGGACTACTCTGGAAACACCATATATTTC. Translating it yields CASRDYSGNTIYF. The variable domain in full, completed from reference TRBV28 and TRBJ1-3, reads DVKVTQSSRYLVKRTGEKVFLECVQDMDHENMFWYRQDPGLGLRLIYFSYDVKMKEKGDIPEGYSVSREKKERFSLILESASTNQTSMYLCASRDYSGNTIYFGEGSWLTVV.

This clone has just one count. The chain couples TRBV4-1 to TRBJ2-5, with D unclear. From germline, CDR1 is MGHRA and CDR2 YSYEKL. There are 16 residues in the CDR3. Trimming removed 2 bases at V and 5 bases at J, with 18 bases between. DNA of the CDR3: TGCGCCAGCAGCCAACCCAGCGTGGGTGCTTTCGAGACCCAGTACTTC. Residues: CASSQPSVGAFETQYF.